One T cell receptor beta chain is described in this entry. The data belong to a study of blood T cell repertoires in COVID-19. Study at large: Acute and convalescent COVID-19 specimens originated in the United States, Italy and Spain.

Profiled with immunoSEQ multiplex PCR; TCRdb holds only in-frame clones, not every one. The sample contains about 81,000 clones, about 89% of which appear only once. Trimming stripped 2 bases from V and 6 bases from J, with 9 bases between. This CDR3 has 13 amino acids. Germline V gives CDR1 SGHTA, CDR2 FQGTGA. The sequence derives from a man between 65 and 80 years old with active or convalescent COVID-19. The rearrangement joins TRBV7-3 to TRBJ2-3; TRBD2 is a possible D gene (5 bases). The sequenced sample was peripheral blood. The CDR3 protein is CASSLGVADTQYF. CDR3 bases: TGTGCCAGCAGCTTAGGCGTAGCGGATACGCAGTATTTT.